This entry lists 8 T cell receptor beta chains sequenced from one sample in a study of T cell responses to AZD1222 COVID-19 vaccine (dated by TCRdb to about 2021). The library came from the immunoSEQ multiplex PCR assay. TCRdb limited this immuneACCESS table to in-frame rearrangements with V and J called. A share of clones is missing; checked studies link under half to unresolved V genes, and the rest is unexplained. For this sample there are 120,000 to 150,000 clones; around 93% appear just once. The biggest ten clones account for roughly 3.1% of the sample. What this sample's time point label stands for: baseline before first vaccination. The material was peripheral blood, obtained on day 0 of AZD1222 vaccination. These TCRs come from an adult in good health.

The genes are TRBV28 and TRBJ2-3; D unresolved. Germline V gene sequence: CDR1 MDHEN, CDR2 SYDVKM. Trimming cost V 1 base and J 2 bases, with 1 base left between them. The CDR3 has 12 residues. CDR3 DNA sequence: TGTGCCAGCAGTTTATACACAGATACGCAGTATTTT. Encoded protein: CASSLYTDTQYF.

The chain is built from TRBV28 and TRBJ2-3, with 8 bases that match TRBD2. Unmatched junction bases numbered 11, after V lost 6 bases and J lost 3 bases. The germline V gene has CDR1 MDHEN and CDR2 SYDVKM. The CDR3 has 16 residues. The CDR3 here is CASRGVAGGVTDTQYF. The CDR3 DNA follows: TGTGCCAGCAGGGGAGTGGCGGGAGGTGTGACAGATACGCAGTATTTT. Full variable domain (outside the CDR3, taken from reference TRBV28 and TRBJ2-3): DVKVTQSSRYLVKRTGEKVFLECVQDMDHENMFWYRQDPGLGLRLIYFSYDVKMKEKGDIPEGYSVSREKKERFSLILESASTNQTSMYLCASRGVAGGVTDTQYFGPGTRLTVL.

This sequence joins TRBV6-2 or TRBV6-3 and TRBJ1-1; 7 bases map to TRBD1. There are 13 residues in the CDR3. CDR1 is MNHEY, CDR2 SVGEGT, per germline. The trim removed 2 bases at V and 11 bases at J, leaving 8 bases unmatched. CDR3 in amino acids: CASSYPTGVRAFF. Here the CDR3 DNA reads TGTGCCAGCAGTTACCCCACAGGGGTGAGGGCTTTCTTT.

The rearrangement links TRBV6-5 to TRBJ1-5, with 9 bases that match TRBD1. This CDR3 is 14 amino acids long. J gave up 6 bases and V 6 bases, and 6 bases lay outside the gene matches. The germline CDR1 and CDR2 sequences are MNHEY and SVGAGI. The CDR3 region is CASSSNRGRQPQHF. CDR3 nucleotide sequence: TGTGCCAGCAGCTCCAACAGGGGGCGTCAGCCCCAGCATTTT.

CDR3 nucleotide sequence: TGTGCCAGCAGCCCTCCGGGACTAGCGGGGGGTTCCTACAATGAGCAGTTCTTC. Its protein product is CASSPPGLAGGSYNEQFF. V is TRBV7-9 and J is TRBJ2-1; 15 nucleotides agree with TRBD2. Germline lookup yields CDR1 SEHNR and CDR2 FQNEAQ (reference sequence). J gave up 1 base and V 5 bases, and 6 bases lay outside the gene matches. The CDR3 consists of 18 residues.

The chain combines TRBV27 with TRBJ2-5, with D perhaps matching TRBD1 (6 bases). Germline loops: CDR1 MNHEY, CDR2 SMNVEV (reference sequence). The CDR3 length is 13 residues. Trimming took 4 bases from V and 5 from J, leaving 11 bases between them. Here the CDR3 reads CASSWQGRETQYF. The CDR3 DNA is TGTGCCAGCAGTTGGCAGGGGCGGGAGACCCAGTACTTC.

The gene calls are TRBV6-6 and TRBJ1-2; 7 nucleotides line up with TRBD1. This CDR3 spans 12 amino acids. V dropped 8 bases and J dropped 6; count of bases not matched to a gene: 6. The germline V gene encodes CDR1 MNHNY and CDR2 SVGAGI (reference sequence). The CDR3 is CASVGQVHGYTF. The CDR3 nucleotides read TGTGCCAGCGTAGGACAGGTCCATGGCTACACCTTC.

This chain connects TRBV6-6 to TRBJ1-2; D may be TRBD1 (5 bases). Germline assignment: CDR1 MNHNY and CDR2 SVGAGI (reference sequence). This CDR3 is built from 13 residues. The V end lost 6 bases, the J end lost 5 bases, and 13 bases lay between the germline ends. This CDR3 reads CASSRGVGYGYTF. As DNA, the CDR3 is TGTGCCAGCAGCCGAGGGGTTGGTTATGGCTACACCTTC.